This T cell receptor (beta chain) emerged from a study of blood T cell repertoires in COVID-19. TCRdb keeps only in-frame clones here, not all; method: immunoSEQ multiplex PCR. The sample has about 310,000 clones; 90% are singletons. This CDR3 is built from 15 residues. Trimming removed 4 bases at V and 5 bases at J, with 17 bases between. The germline gives CDR1 MNHEY, CDR2 SVGAGI. Sequencing was performed on peripheral blood. This TCR came from a woman aged 40 to 50 with COVID-19, enrolled during active disease. This chain connects TRBV6-5 to TRBJ1-1; D is possibly TRBD1 (6 bases). In nucleotides, the CDR3 is TGTGCCAGCAGTTTTAACAGGGATGTTACAACTGAAGCTTTCTTT. It yields the protein CASSFNRDVTTEAFF.